The 10 T cell receptor beta chains below were found in one sample sequenced in a study of siplizumab effects on memory and regulatory T cells. The protocol was immunoSEQ multiplex PCR, while the TCRdb copy is restricted to in-frame clones and leaves out a portion. The sample contains over 70,000 clones, approximately 90% of which appear only once. The sample was CD4+ T cells sorted from blood. Receptor source: a human donor in good health.

V is TRBV15 and J is TRBJ2-1; D may be TRBD2 (5 bases). The CDR3 runs to 17 residues. Germline values: CDR1 LNHNV, CDR2 YYDKDF (reference sequence). V was clipped by 1 base and J by 1 base, with 14 bases between them. As DNA, the CDR3 is TGTGCCACCAGCAGAGGGGCTTTGGGGAGTTCCTACAATGAGCAGTTCTTC. Residues: CATSRGALGSSYNEQFF. The full variable domain, with the rest looked up from reference TRBV15 and TRBJ2-1, is DAMVIQNPRYQVTQFGKPVTLSCSQTLNHNVMYWYQQKSSQAPKLLFHYYDKDFNNEADTPDNFQSRRPNTSFCFLDIRSPGLGDTAMYLCATSRGALGSSYNEQFFGPGTRLTVL.

CDR3 sequence: CASSMKGWRDTQYF. CDR3 DNA: TGTGCCAGTAGTATGAAGGGATGGAGAGATACGCAGTATTTT. The chain carries TRBV19 and TRBJ2-3; D ambiguous. The V end lost 3 bases, the J end lost 5 bases, and 12 bases lay between the germline ends. Germline CDR1 is LNHDA and CDR2 is SQIVND (reference sequence). CDR3 length: 14 residues.

The gene calls are TRBV30 and TRBJ1-4; D is uncertain. CDR3 length: 13 amino acids. Deletions cut 2 bases from V and 10 bases from J, with 14 bases between. Germline V lookup: CDR1 GTSNPN, CDR2 SVGIG (reference sequence). This chain's CDR3 is CAWSPGRTGKLFF. The CDR3 coding sequence is TGTGCCTGGAGTCCGGGCCGGACGGGAAAACTGTTTTTT.

This clone has just one count. V usage is TRBV30 and J usage is TRBJ2-3; possible D gene TRBD1, 5 bases. The CDR3 covers 13 residues. Germline CDR1 reads GTSNPN; CDR2 reads SVGIG (reference sequence). V was shortened by 1 base and J by 2 bases, with 7 bases between the two germline ends. The CDR3 DNA reads TGTGCCTGGAGTGGACAGTCCACAGATACGCAGTATTTT. Translated: CAWSGQSTDTQYF.

The chain has TRBV5-1 and TRBJ2-3, with TRBD1 as a possible D gene (5 bases). CDR1 is SGHRS, CDR2 YFSETQ, per germline. CDR3 length: 15 residues. V lost 0 bases and J 4 bases, leaving 12 bases between the germline ends. The CDR3 here is CASSLAQGFPDTQYF. The DNA for the CDR3 is TGCGCCAGCAGCTTGGCCCAGGGTTTCCCAGATACGCAGTATTTT. Together with reference TRBV5-1 and TRBJ2-3, the CDR3 gives the full variable domain: KAGVTQTPRYLIKTRGQQVTLSCSPISGHRSVSWYQQTPGQGLQFLFEYFSETQRNKGNFPGRFSGRQFSNSRSEMNVSTLELGDSALYLCASSLAQGFPDTQYFGPGTRLTVL.

The gene calls are TRBV6-1 and TRBJ1-1, with a weak D call TRBD1 (5 bases). Germline V gives CDR1 MNHNS, CDR2 SASEGT. This CDR3 spans 14 amino acids. Trimming took 6 bases from V and 5 from J, leaving 16 bases between them. The CDR3 region has the DNA TGTGCCAGCAGGGACACCGGGCGGGGAACTGAAGCTTTCTTT. Translating gives CASRDTGRGTEAFF.

J is TRBJ2-5 and V is TRBV5-1; 13 nucleotides agree with TRBD2. The junction had 9 bases not matched to a gene; V was cut back by 5 bases and J by 5 bases. The CDR3 runs to 16 residues. The V gene's germline CDR1 is SGHRS and CDR2 YFSETQ. CDR3 protein: CASSHGLAGAVETQYF. The DNA of the CDR3 is TGCGCCAGCAGTCACGGACTAGCGGGAGCGGTTGAGACCCAGTACTTC.

The V gene is TRBV30, the J gene TRBJ2-5; maybe TRBD1 (6 bases). The V end was cut by 2 bases, the J end by 5 bases, with 12 bases between. Germline values: CDR1 GTSNPN, CDR2 SVGIG (reference sequence). The CDR3 is 13 amino acids. The CDR3 loop reads CAWSHFRGETQYF. CDR3 sequence (DNA): TGTGCCTGGAGTCATTTCAGGGGTGAGACCCAGTACTTC.

This chain connects TRBV30 to TRBJ1-1; TRBD1 aligns across 8 bases. CDR3 size: 12 residues. The V and J ends lost 5 bases and 3 bases, in that order; junction bases with no gene match: 2. CDR1 and CDR2 from the germline V gene are GTSNPN and SVGIG (reference sequence). The CDR3 loop reads CAWSTGDTEAFF. CDR3 DNA sequence: TGTGCCTGGTCGACAGGGGACACTGAAGCTTTCTTT.

The J gene is TRBJ2-5, the V gene TRBV5-1; TRBD2 agrees at 8 bases. V was clipped by 0 bases and J by 3 bases; unmatched bases: 19. Germline lookup yields CDR1 SGHRS and CDR2 YFSETQ. CDR3 length equals 20 residues. DNA for the CDR3: TGCGCCAGCAGCTTGGTTGGCCAGGGGCGAATAGTCGGGAGGGAAGAGACCCAGTACTTC. Its translation: CASSLVGQGRIVGREETQYF. The full variable domain, in which reference TRBV5-1 and TRBJ2-5 provide the parts outside the CDR3, is KAGVTQTPRYLIKTRGQQVTLSCSPISGHRSVSWYQQTPGQGLQFLFEYFSETQRNKGNFPGRFSGRQFSNSRSEMNVSTLELGDSALYLCASSLVGQGRIVGREETQYFGPGTRLLVL.